This T cell receptor beta chain was found in a study of shared clonotypes between healthy human individuals. Study context: The study enrolled a couple of women and a few men aged 18 to 49. The study, taken as a whole, reports: Genetic and exposure-history diversity was limited by the few donors.

Spread over ten immunoSEQ deep assay plates, unsorted PBMC DNA underwent sequencing. The data were produced by immunoSEQ multiplex PCR, yet TCRdb's version contains in-frame clones alone and is incomplete. Among hundreds of thousands of clones listed, around 79% were seen once. V was cut by 0 bases and J by 3 bases, with 7 bases left in between. CDR1 is SGDLS and CDR2 is YYNGEE in the germline V gene. This CDR3 has 14 residues. On this clone: No antigen is known for it.

Material: PBMCs. The sequence derives from a woman in her thirties or forties in good health. Some clones in this sample may be carry-over from other donors' samples. V usage is TRBV9 and J usage is TRBJ2-1; D is possibly TRBD1 or TRBD2 (5 bases each). In nucleotides, the CDR3 is TGTGCCAGCAGCGTAGATGGGGGCTACAATGAGCAGTTCTTC. Translated, it gives CASSVDGGYNEQFF.